This T cell receptor (beta chain) emerged from a study of somatic mutations in cytotoxic T cells in rheumatoid arthritis. The wider study: T-cell populations stained with V beta antibodies were in some cases flow-sorted at nearly 100% purity, including V beta1+ cells that were sequenced for TCRB. Study findings and constraints: About an eighth of the roughly 65 patients had a largest CD8+ clone above 20% of CD8+ cells. Among rheumatoid arthritis patients and age-matched healthy controls, CD8+ T-cell clonality was not significantly different.

With V trimmed by 2 bases and J by 7 bases, 3 bases remained unmatched. From germline, CDR1 is MNHEY and CDR2 SVGAGI. The CDR3 loop spans 15 amino acids. TCRdb's copy holds only in-frame clones and misses some; the assay was immunoSEQ multiplex PCR. Here the sample spans about 20,000 clones, about 86% being singletons. Concerning this clone: Its antigen is undetermined.

Positive magnetic bead selection separated CD4+ and CD8+ cells, and flow cytometry confirmed purity. Sequencing was done on a sample of CD8+ T cells sorted from blood. The sequence derives from a woman aged 45 to 65 in good health. The chain joins TRBV6-5 to TRBJ2-2, with 11 bases fitting TRBD2. The CDR3, as DNA: TGTGCCAGCAGTTACACTAGCGGGGGAAGCGGGGAGCTGTTTTTT. Translation: CASSYTSGGSGELFF.